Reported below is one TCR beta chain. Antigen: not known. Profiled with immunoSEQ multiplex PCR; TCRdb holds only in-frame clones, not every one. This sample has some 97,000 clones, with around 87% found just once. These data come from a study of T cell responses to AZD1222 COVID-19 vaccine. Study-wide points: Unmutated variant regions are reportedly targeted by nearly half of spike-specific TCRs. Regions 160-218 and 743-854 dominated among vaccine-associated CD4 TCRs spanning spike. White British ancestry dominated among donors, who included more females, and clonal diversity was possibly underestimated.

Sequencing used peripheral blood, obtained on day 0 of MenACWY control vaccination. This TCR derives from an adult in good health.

The CDR3 DNA is TGTGCCATCAGTTTGGACAGGGAAGGTAATGAAAAACTGTTTTTT. Amino acid sequence: CAISLDREGNEKLFF. The V and J genes are TRBV10-3 and TRBJ1-4; 8 bases agree with TRBD1. Germline CDR1 and CDR2: ENHRY and SYGVKD. J gave up 4 bases and V 5 bases, and 6 bases lay outside the gene matches. This CDR3 has 15 residues.